Included here is one T cell receptor (beta chain) sequence, with context. TCRdb's copy holds only in-frame clones and misses some; the assay was immunoSEQ multiplex PCR. Of about 300,000 clones in the sample, around 69% are singletons; the top ten hold approximately 5.1%. With 10 bases removed from V and 0 bases from J, the gap between germline ends came to 19 bases. CDR3 length equals 15 residues. CDR1 and CDR2 from the germline V gene are PRHDT and FYEKMQ (reference sequence). These data are taken from a study of cytotoxic CD8 clonotypes in ibrutinib-treated CLL. In the study overall: Per sample, productive templates averaged 255,043 and productive rearrangements averaged around 94,000.

This clonotype was sampled from a human donor with chronic lymphocytic leukemia. Sequenced here: PBMCs, sampled at disease progression, from a patient treated with ibrutinib. The chain employs TRBV13 and TRBJ2-7; a possible D gene is TRBD1 (6 bases). CDR3 in amino acids: CATTQGSRDSYEQYF. CDR3 coding DNA: TGTGCCACCACCCAGGGGTCCCGGGACTCCTACGAGCAGTACTTC.